The 10 T cell receptor beta chains below come from one sample, sequenced in a study of identifying expanded T cells in peripheral blood. TCRdb's copy holds only in-frame clones and misses some; the assay was immunoSEQ multiplex PCR. The data contain 51,000 or so clones, approximately 86% of them singletons. The sample consisted of blood. These receptors all come from a person between 18 and 69 years old in good health.

V usage is TRBV6-6 and J usage is TRBJ1-1, with D perhaps matching TRBD1 (5 bases). Between the trimmed V and J ends, which lost 3 bases and 10 bases, there was a span of 9 bases. The V gene's germline CDR1 is MNHNY and CDR2 SVGAGI (reference sequence). This CDR3 comprises 11 residues. This chain's CDR3 is CASSYRGGAFF. The CDR3 DNA sequence: TGTGCCAGCAGTTATCGGGGGGGAGCTTTCTTT.

The V call is TRBV5-6, the J call TRBJ1-4; D not certain. The V gene lost 0 bases and the J gene lost 3 bases, with 9 bases spanning the gap. This CDR3 has 15 residues. CDR1 and CDR2 (germline): SGHDT, YYEEEE. The CDR3 region has the DNA TGTGCCAGCAGCTTGGGTGGTTCACCTAATGAAAAACTGTTTTTT. Its protein product is CASSLGGSPNEKLFF. The full variable domain, its missing parts supplied by reference TRBV5-6 and TRBJ1-4, is DAGVTQSPTHLIKTRGQQVTLRCSPKSGHDTVSWYQQALGQGPQFIFQYYEEEERQRGNFPDRFSGHQFPNYSSELNVNALLLGDSALYLCASSLGGSPNEKLFFGSGTQLSVL.

This clone showed up just a few times. This chain uses TRBV19 with TRBJ1-6; D perhaps matches TRBD1 (5 bases). The CDR3 sequence is 14 residues long. The V end was cut by 8 bases, the J end by 6 bases, with 14 bases between. Germline V gene data show CDR1 as LNHDA and CDR2 as SQIVND (reference sequence). CDR3 coding DNA: TGTGCCAGTGCCCCGGGGCTACCTAATTCACCCCTCCACTTT. This gives the protein CASAPGLPNSPLHF.

V is TRBV4-3 and J is TRBJ2-1; 11 bases align to TRBD2. The CDR3 contains 17 residues. Germline V CDR1 and CDR2: LGHNA, YSLEER. The junction had 3 bases not matched to a gene; V was cut back by 2 bases and J by 0 bases. The CDR3 is CASSQRLAGSSYNEQFF. CDR3 nucleotide sequence: TGCGCCAGCAGCCAAAGACTAGCGGGAAGCTCCTACAATGAGCAGTTCTTC.

The rearrangement uses TRBV6-1 and TRBJ2-2; D gene ambiguous. Per the germline V gene, CDR1 is MNHNS and CDR2 is SASEGT. The CDR3 is 16 amino acids. The ends were cut back, 0 bases at V and 0 bases at J, with 8 bases in the middle. In DNA form, the CDR3 reads TGTGCCAGCAGTGAAGCAACCAGATCGAACACCGGGGAGCTGTTTTTT. Translation gives CASSEATRSNTGELFF.

The chain employs TRBV30 and TRBJ1-1; D unclear. Germline assignment: CDR1 GTSNPN and CDR2 SVGIG (reference sequence). The germline V and J ends were trimmed by 0 bases and 5 bases, with 10 bases remaining between them. The CDR3 totals 13 residues. CDR3 sequence: CAWSVLEATEAFF. The CDR3 region has the DNA TGTGCCTGGAGTGTACTGGAGGCGACTGAAGCTTTCTTT.

The rearrangement joins TRBV5-6 to TRBJ1-1; a weak D match, TRBD1 (5 bases). Per the germline V gene, CDR1 is SGHDT and CDR2 is YYEEEE. CDR3 length: 18 residues. V was pared by 3 bases and J by 7 bases, with 28 bases between. Here the CDR3 DNA reads TGTGCCAGCAGCTCAACCATTCGTGGTAGGGGATCTTTAAGTGAAGCTTTCTTT. This translates into CASSSTIRGRGSLSEAFF. The entire variable domain, with the rest obtained from reference TRBV5-6 and TRBJ1-1, is as follows: DAGVTQSPTHLIKTRGQQVTLRCSPKSGHDTVSWYQQALGQGPQFIFQYYEEEERQRGNFPDRFSGHQFPNYSSELNVNALLLGDSALYLCASSSTIRGRGSLSEAFFGQGTRLTVV.

This chain links TRBV11-3 with TRBJ2-7, with TRBD2 identical over 7 bases. With V trimmed by 3 bases and J by 2 bases, 7 bases remained unmatched. This CDR3 region has 15 residues. CDR1 and CDR2 from the germline V gene are SGHNT and YENEEA. The CDR3 sequence: CASSLASGPAYEQYF. For the CDR3, the DNA is TGTGCCAGCAGCTTGGCTAGCGGCCCCGCCTACGAGCAGTACTTC.

This chain uses TRBV19 with TRBJ1-5; D gene ambiguous. Germline assignment: CDR1 LNHDA and CDR2 SQIVND (reference sequence). This CDR3 comprises 17 residues. Trimming left V 1 base short and J 2 bases short, with 15 bases between. This chain's CDR3 is CASSIGKGPAGNQPQHF. CDR3 bases: TGTGCCAGTAGTATAGGGAAGGGTCCCGCGGGCAATCAGCCCCAGCATTTT.

The chain recombines TRBV7-2 with TRBJ2-2, with D perhaps matching TRBD2 (6 bases). This CDR3 has 14 amino acids. V gave up 3 bases and J gave up 6 bases, with 11 bases separating them. Germline CDR1 reads SGHTA; CDR2 reads FQGNSA. CDR3 nucleotides: TGTGCCAGCAGCTTTGCGGGACCCCCCGGGGAGCTGTTTTTT. It translates to CASSFAGPPGELFF. Combining the CDR3 with reference TRBV7-2 and TRBJ2-2 gives the whole variable domain GAGVSQSPSNKVTEKGKDVELRCDPISGHTALYWYRQSLGQGLEFLIYFQGNSAPDKSGLPSDRFSAERTGGSVSTLTIQRTQQEDSAVYLCASSFAGPPGELFFGEGSRLTVL.